The 25 T cell receptor beta chains below all came from one sample that was sequenced in a study of cytomegalovirus exposure and HLA in healthy donors (dated by TCRdb to 2017 to 2019). Libraries were made using the immunoSEQ multiplex PCR assay. The multiplex PCR relied on a mix of 60 forward primers for TCR Vbeta segments and 13 reverse primers for TCR Jbeta segments. TCRdb stores this immuneACCESS table with in-frame sequences only. Part of the clones is absent; in the studies checked, under half of the shortfall reflects unresolved V genes, and no reason is known for the rest. Counted in this sample were some 99,000 clones; about 74% of them appeared once. The ten largest clones represent approximately 1.8% of the sample. Sample: PBMCs. The source is a male donor in good health and CMV-seronegative.

The J gene is TRBJ1-1, the V gene TRBV5-4; 7 bases line up with TRBD1. The CDR3 length is 14 residues. The V gene end was trimmed by 4 bases and the J gene end by 0 bases; junction bases not matched to a gene: 3. Germline CDR1 is SGHNT and CDR2 is YYREEE (reference sequence). CDR3 nucleotides: TGTGCCAGCAGCATAACAGGGGTGAACACTGAAGCTTTCTTT. Protein product: CASSITGVNTEAFF.

V gene TRBV9 combines with J gene TRBJ2-1, with a possible D match to TRBD2 (5 bases). V was cut by 1 base and J by 8 bases, with 13 bases left in between. The CDR3 is made up of 14 amino acids. Germline-derived CDR1 and CDR2 are SGDLS and YYNGEE. The CDR3 reads CASSVSGIVDEQFF. The DNA for the CDR3 is TGTGCCAGCAGCGTATCCGGGATTGTCGATGAGCAGTTCTTC.

This clone was picked up one time. The chain links TRBV7-2 to TRBJ1-4; D is undetermined. V lost 4 bases to trimming and J lost 5 bases, with 14 bases between them. CDR3 length equals 15 residues. Germline V gene data show CDR1 as SGHTA and CDR2 as FQGNSA. The CDR3 DNA follows: TGTGCCAGCAGCTCCTCAGCCGGAGAGAATGAAAAACTGTTTTTT. Encoded protein: CASSSSAGENEKLFF. Full variable domain (rest looked up from reference TRBV7-2 and TRBJ1-4): GAGVSQSPSNKVTEKGKDVELRCDPISGHTALYWYRQSLGQGLEFLIYFQGNSAPDKSGLPSDRFSAERTGGSVSTLTIQRTQQEDSAVYLCASSSSAGENEKLFFGSGTQLSVL.

The chain joins TRBV6-1 to TRBJ2-7; 9 bases are a match to TRBD2. The CDR3 loop spans 15 amino acids. V dropped 7 bases and J dropped 5; count of bases not matched to a gene: 12. Germline CDR1 MNHNS, CDR2 SASEGT. DNA for the CDR3: TGTGCCAGCATCGGTAGCGGGAGCATAGGGGACGAGCAGTACTTC. Encoded protein: CASIGSGSIGDEQYF.

The rearrangement joins TRBV27 to TRBJ2-7; 10 nucleotides line up with TRBD1. Germline loops: CDR1 MNHEY, CDR2 SMNVEV (reference sequence). The length of the CDR3 is 14 residues. V was clipped by 4 bases and J by 7 bases; unmatched bases: 7. The CDR3 region has the DNA TGTGCCAGCAGTTATCGGACAGGGGGAGGTGAGCAGTACTTC. Protein: CASSYRTGGGEQYF.

This rearrangement joins TRBV7-8 to TRBJ2-3, with 11 bases aligning to TRBD2. V trimming: 6 bases; J trimming: 4 bases; junction bases outside the gene matches: 9. This CDR3 region has 16 residues. Germline values: CDR1 SGHVS, CDR2 FQNEAQ. CDR3 residues: CASSLALAGVPDTQYF. As DNA, the CDR3 is TGTGCCAGCAGTTTGGCACTAGCGGGAGTGCCAGATACGCAGTATTTT.

The rearrangement links TRBV7-9 to TRBJ1-2; 7 nucleotides agree with TRBD1. This CDR3 contains 15 residues. Germline V gene lookup returns CDR1 SEHNR and CDR2 FQNEAQ (reference sequence). J was trimmed by 5 bases and V by 1 base; bases with no gene match: 7. The CDR3 nucleotides are TGTGCCAGCAGCTTAGTCCGGGACAGCGGGTATGGCTACACCTTC. Amino acid sequence: CASSLVRDSGYGYTF.

This clone was recorded at least ten times. The gene calls are TRBV9 and TRBJ2-7; 11 nucleotides match TRBD2. Germline loops: CDR1 SGDLS, CDR2 YYNGEE. The CDR3 length is 16 residues. The J segment lost 0 bases and the V segment lost 0 bases, leaving 2 bases of the junction unmatched. The CDR3 sequence is CASSVGLAGNSYEQYF. The CDR3 DNA follows: TGTGCCAGCAGCGTAGGACTAGCGGGAAACTCCTACGAGCAGTACTTC. The whole variable domain, remainder taken from reference TRBV9 and TRBJ2-7, is DSGVTQTPKHLITATGQRVTLRCSPRSGDLSVYWYQQSLDQGLQFLIQYYNGEERAKGNILERFSAQQFPDLHSELNLSSLELGDSALYFCASSVGLAGNSYEQYFGPGTRLTVT.

This sequence joins TRBV7-8 and TRBJ1-2; D is possibly TRBD1 (6 bases). Germline values: CDR1 SGHVS, CDR2 FQNEAQ. The ends were cut back, 5 bases at V and 8 bases at J, with 18 bases in the middle. The CDR3 has 14 residues. CDR3 protein: CASSLRGGRRGYTF. CDR3 DNA sequence: TGTGCCAGCAGCCTTAGGGGGGGTCGGCGGGGCTACACCTTC.

This clone appeared a single time. This chain connects TRBV9 to TRBJ1-4; D not certain. Germline CDR1 SGDLS, CDR2 YYNGEE. V was clipped by 0 bases and J by 5 bases, with 8 bases between them. CDR3 length: 14 amino acids. In DNA, the CDR3 is TGTGCCAGCAGCGTAGGCACACAGAATGAAAAACTGTTTTTT. This gives the protein CASSVGTQNEKLFF.

The J gene is TRBJ2-7, the V gene TRBV7-8; 7 bases are shared with TRBD2. From germline, CDR1 is SGHVS and CDR2 FQNEAQ. The CDR3 is 15 residues long. V was pared by 0 bases and J by 0 bases, with 2 bases of the junction left unmatched. Here the CDR3 reads CASSLAGGNSYEQYF. DNA of the CDR3: TGTGCCAGCAGCTTAGCGGGGGGGAACTCCTACGAGCAGTACTTC.

This clone has only a few counts. The genes are TRBV5-1 and TRBJ2-1, with 7 bases that match TRBD1. The CDR3 extends over 14 amino acids. Germline V gene data show CDR1 as SGHRS and CDR2 as YFSETQ. J was trimmed by 4 bases and V by 0 bases; bases with no gene match: 1. This CDR3 is CASSLATGYNEQFF. The CDR3 DNA is TGCGCCAGCAGCTTGGCGACAGGGTACAATGAGCAGTTCTTC.

The rearrangement joins TRBV7-8 to TRBJ1-5, with D perhaps TRBD1 (6 bases). V was shortened by 5 bases and J by 6 bases, with 23 bases between the two germline ends. Germline loops: CDR1 SGHVS, CDR2 FQNEAQ. CDR3 length: 17 residues. CDR3 bases: TGTGCCAGCAGCCCACCCCTCCGGACAGAAGTCATTCAGCCCCAGCATTTT. It specifies CASSPPLRTEVIQPQHF.

Here the CDR3 DNA reads TGCGCCAGCTACGAGCGGGGCTACAATGAGCAGTTCTTC. Translated: CASYERGYNEQFF. The chain uses TRBV5-1 and TRBJ2-1, with 7 nucleotides matching TRBD2. V lost 7 bases to trimming and J lost 3 bases; unmatched junction nucleotides: 4. The CDR3 is 13 amino acids. CDR1 SGHRS and CDR2 YFSETQ come from the germline V gene.

The chain couples TRBV28 to TRBJ2-1; possible D gene TRBD2, 5 bases. The V end lost 4 bases, the J end lost 2 bases, and 21 bases lay between the germline ends. CDR3 size: 18 residues. Germline loops: CDR1 MDHEN, CDR2 SYDVKM. CDR3 residues: CASSSRPRTQQPYNEQFF. CDR3 bases: TGTGCCAGCAGTTCCCGCCCCCGGACTCAACAGCCCTACAATGAGCAGTTCTTC.

The V call is TRBV30, the J call TRBJ2-1; D is uncertain. Germline lookup yields CDR1 GTSNPN and CDR2 SVGIG (reference sequence). Trimming stripped 2 bases from V and 4 bases from J, with 9 bases between. The CDR3 spans 13 residues. The CDR3 protein is CAWSLTRYNEQFF. For the CDR3, the DNA is TGTGCCTGGAGTCTCACCAGATACAATGAGCAGTTCTTC.

The DNA of the CDR3 is TGTGCCAGCAGTGAAGGGCCCATGCTAGCGGGAGGTAATGAGCAGTACTTC. Protein product: CASSEGPMLAGGNEQYF. The chain combines TRBV6-1 with TRBJ2-7; 11 bases fit TRBD2. Germline V gene sequence: CDR1 MNHNS, CDR2 SASEGT. This CDR3 has 17 residues. J was trimmed by 7 bases and V by 1 base; bases with no gene match: 12.

This chain connects TRBV4-3 to TRBJ1-1; D unclear. V was trimmed by 0 bases and J by 3 bases, leaving 5 bases between them. This CDR3 has 13 residues. Germline V gene lookup returns CDR1 LGHNA and CDR2 YSLEER. The CDR3 DNA sequence: TGCGCCAGCAGCCAAGATCCCTACACTGAAGCTTTCTTT. It translates to CASSQDPYTEAFF.

The chain joins TRBV30 to TRBJ1-5; TRBD1 aligns across 8 bases. J lost 0 bases, V lost 0 bases, and 13 bases had no gene match. Germline assignment: CDR1 GTSNPN and CDR2 SVGIG (reference sequence). The CDR3 contains 19 residues. CDR3 amino acids: CAWSVMDRDPYLSNQPQHF. The CDR3 DNA is TGTGCCTGGAGTGTAATGGACAGGGATCCATACCTTAGCAATCAGCCCCAGCATTTT.

This chain uses TRBV19 with TRBJ1-2, with 9 bases fitting TRBD1. J gave up 3 bases and V 7 bases, and 12 bases lay outside the gene matches. The germline V gene has CDR1 LNHDA and CDR2 SQIVND (reference sequence). This CDR3 region has 16 residues. DNA of the CDR3: TGTGCCAGTACCCCGCAAACAGGGGGCCCCTACTATGGCTACACCTTC. Amino acids: CASTPQTGGPYYGYTF. The variable domain in full, completed from reference TRBV19 and TRBJ1-2, reads DGGITQSPKYLFRKEGQNVTLSCEQNLNHDAMYWYRQDPGQGLRLIYYSQIVNDFQKGDIAEGYSVSREKKESFPLTVTSAQKNPTAFYLCASTPQTGGPYYGYTFGSGTRLTVV.

This chain connects TRBV1 to TRBJ1-1; TRBD1, the D gene given by the table, was not confirmed from the DNA. TRBV1 is marked as a pseudogene. This CDR3 comprises 16 residues. The chain's CDR3 is CTSSQPRTGGFLEAFF. In nucleotides, the CDR3 is TGCACCAGCAGCCAACCCCGGACAGGGGGCTTCCTCGAAGCTTTCTTT.

This chain connects TRBV4-1 to TRBJ1-1; D unresolved. Per the germline V gene, CDR1 is MGHRA and CDR2 is YSYEKL. Trimming cost V 0 bases and J 4 bases, with 9 bases left between them. CDR3 length: 14 residues. Here the CDR3 reads CASSQDWQITEAFF. The DNA for the CDR3 is TGCGCCAGCAGCCAAGACTGGCAGATCACTGAAGCTTTCTTT.

The chain combines TRBV30 with TRBJ1-1; unclear D gene. Between the trimmed V and J ends, which lost 2 bases and 2 bases, there was a span of 15 bases. The length of the CDR3 is 15 residues. Germline V gene sequence: CDR1 GTSNPN, CDR2 SVGIG (reference sequence). CDR3 sequence: CAWSLAGFGNTEAFF. CDR3 DNA: TGTGCCTGGAGTTTGGCGGGCTTCGGAAACACTGAAGCTTTCTTT.

The chain recombines TRBV7-6 with TRBJ2-2; 15 bases align to TRBD2. Unmatched junction bases numbered 6, after V lost 3 bases and J lost 7 bases. The germline V gene encodes CDR1 SGHVS and CDR2 FNYEAQ. The CDR3 extends over 17 amino acids. The CDR3 is CASSFGLAGGPGGELFF. The CDR3 region has the DNA TGTGCCAGCAGCTTCGGACTAGCGGGAGGGCCGGGCGGGGAGCTGTTTTTT.

CDR3 coding DNA: TGTGCCAGCATGGAGGGGCCGAACACCGGGGAGCTGTTTTTT. This gives the protein CASMEGPNTGELFF. This chain connects TRBV6-4 to TRBJ2-2; the D gene is possibly TRBD2 (6 bases). The germline V and J ends were trimmed by 7 bases and 0 bases, with 9 bases remaining between them. CDR1 is MRHNA, CDR2 SNTAGT, per germline. This CDR3 has 14 amino acids.